The 2 T cell receptor beta chains below come from one sample, sequenced in a study of post-analysis software for immune sequencing data. Study-wide results and limits: Patients used five TRBV segments, including TRBV5-6, TRBV5-1 and TRBV20-1, more often than controls.

These receptors' targets are unknown. Presence of unique molecular identifiers characterized the TCR beta cDNA libraries. One entry per CDR3 protein results from TCRdb running MiXCR on the PCR reads. The sample includes about 430,000 distinct CDR3 sequences, less than 40% of them seen just once. The sequencing sample was made of blood. All receptors come from a girl under 10 years old with multiple sclerosis.

The chain has TRBV29-1 and TRBJ2-1, with D perhaps TRBD2 (7 bases). Trimming cost V 8 bases and J 7 bases, with 18 bases left between them. The CDR3 extends over 13 amino acids. CDR1 and CDR2 (germline): SQVTM, ANQGSEA. CDR3 region: CSSWGGAGNEQFF. In DNA form, the CDR3 reads TGCAGCTCATGGGGGGGGGCGGGAAATGAGCAGTTCTTC.

The CDR3 DNA reads TGTGCCAGCAGTGGACTAGCGGGAGCGAACTACGAGCAGTACTTC. It is translated as CASSGLAGANYEQYF. The chain combines TRBV27 with TRBJ2-7; TRBD2 matches 13 bases. V lost 5 bases to trimming and J lost 3 bases; unmatched junction nucleotides: 4. The germline V gene has CDR1 MNHEY and CDR2 SMNVEV (reference sequence). The CDR3 is made up of 15 amino acids.